Listed below are T cell receptor beta chains from one sample, sequenced in a study of blood T cells in healthy people across ages. Each CDR3 protein is one row after TCRdb ran MiXCR on the 5' RACE reads. The sample includes under 700,000 distinct CDR3 sequences, 24% of them seen just once. This sample was also put to use in a study of T cells of mothers and their children.

The material sequenced was blood. The source of these receptors is a boy aged 5-17 years in good health. Both conserved end residues are part of each CDR3. Fields, in order: clone size, V gene, D gene, J gene, CDR3 protein, CDR3 DNA. A D gene is named only where the DNA matches it firmly. Part of the rows lack a size; the others show once, few, many or a class for expanded clones.

-	TRBV4-1	TRBD1	TRBJ2-1	CASSQADGTGLYNEQFF	TGCGCCAGCAGCCAAGCGGACGGGACAGGGTTGTACAATGAGCAGTTCTTC
once	TRBV20-1	-	TRBJ2-1	CSARVRTTAEQFF	TGCAGTGCTAGAGTTCGGACTACCGCGGAGCAGTTCTTC
-	TRBV28	-	TRBJ2-7	CASSPLGTTGEQYF	TGTGCCAGCAGTCCTCTGGGGACAACGGGAGAGCAGTACTTC
few	TRBV13	TRBD1	TRBJ2-5	CASSFPRDSLFEQYF	TGTGCCAGCAGCTTCCCCAGGGACAGTTTGTTTGAGCAGTACTTC
-	TRBV4-3	TRBD2	TRBJ2-2	CASSRQLAGNTGELFF	TGCGCCAGCAGCCGGCAACTAGCGGGGAACACCGGGGAGCTGTTTTTT
-	TRBV7-6	-	TRBJ2-5	CASSLAWGEETQYF	TGTGCCAGCAGCTTAGCTTGGGGGGAAGAGACCCAGTACTTC
few	TRBV7-8	-	TRBJ2-2	CASSLTADFNTGELFF	TGTGCCAGCAGCTTAACGGCGGACTTCAACACCGGGGAGCTGTTTTTT
few	TRBV18	-	TRBJ2-7	CASSPSGEPEQYF	TGTGCCAGCTCGCCGTCCGGGGAGCCCGAGCAGTACTTC
-	TRBV28	-	TRBJ2-5	CASNPGVQGGEETQYF	TGTGCCAGCAACCCTGGTGTCCAGGGTGGGGAAGAGACCCAGTACTTC
few	TRBV2	TRBD2	TRBJ2-1	CASRLGLAVSYNEQFF	TGTGCCAGCCGATTGGGACTAGCGGTCTCCTACAATGAGCAGTTCTTC
few	TRBV28	-	TRBJ2-5	CASSLFARVGEQYF	TGTGCCAGCAGTTTATTTGCCAGGGTGGGTGAGCAGTACTTC
-	TRBV9	-	TRBJ1-2	CASSGAANYGYTF	TGTGCCAGCAGCGGGGCTGCTAACTATGGCTACACCTTC
few	TRBV30	-	TRBJ1-1	CAWGSLGGRGAEAFF	TGTGCCTGGGGGTCCCTTGGGGGGCGCGGGGCTGAAGCTTTCTTT
few	TRBV11-2	TRBD2	TRBJ2-1	CASSPGLLTYNEQFF	TGTGCCAGCAGCCCGGGACTACTTACCTACAATGAGCAGTTCTTC
-	TRBV4-2	-	TRBJ2-2	CASSQDGRPNTGELFF	TGTGCCAGCAGCCAAGATGGGAGGCCCAACACCGGGGAGCTGTTTTTT
-	TRBV29-1	-	TRBJ2-1	CSVELGAEQFF	TGCAGCGTTGAATTGGGAGCCGAGCAGTTCTTC
few	TRBV4-2	-	TRBJ1-4	CASSQEKGRGVEKLFF	TGTGCCAGCAGCCAAGAGAAGGGCAGGGGAGTCGAAAAACTGTTTTTT
-	TRBV4-1	-	TRBJ2-7	CASSQDWSLYEQYF	TGCGCCAGCAGCCAAGATTGGTCCCTCTACGAGCAGTACTTC
-	TRBV20-1	-	TRBJ2-7	CSARAVTYEQYF	TGCAGTGCTCGGGCGGTTACCTACGAGCAGTACTTC
-	TRBV12-3/TRBV12-4	-	TRBJ2-7	CASSEGPTAYEQYF	TGTGCCAGCAGTGAGGGACCTACGGCCTACGAGCAGTACTTC
-	TRBV11-2	-	TRBJ2-7	CASSLARHSYEQYF	TGTGCCAGCAGCTTAGCTCGGCACTCCTACGAGCAGTACTTC
many	TRBV29-1	-	TRBJ2-5	CSVDREGWYQETQYF	TGCAGCGTTGACAGGGAAGGGTGGTACCAAGAGACCCAGTACTTC
few	TRBV12-3/TRBV12-4	-	TRBJ1-2	CASGTGSGGYTF	TGTGCCAGCGGCACGGGCAGCGGCGGCTACACCTTC
many	TRBV10-3	-	TRBJ2-7	CAISESGLRSEQYF	TGTGCCATCAGTGAGTCGGGACTCCGGAGCGAGCAGTACTTC
once	TRBV12-3/TRBV12-4	-	TRBJ1-2	CASSYGTPGGYTF	TGTGCCAGCAGTTACGGGACGCCGGGGGGCTACACCTTC
-	TRBV4-2	-	TRBJ2-7	CASSQDHNSYEQYF	TGTGCCAGCAGCCAAGACCACAATTCCTACGAGCAGTACTTC
few	TRBV7-9	-	TRBJ2-2	CASSSPIRADTGELFF	TGTGCCAGCAGCTCCCCTATACGGGCGGACACCGGGGAGCTGTTTTTT
-	TRBV6-5	TRBD1	TRBJ2-1	CASRRRPGQDHNEQFF	TGTGCCAGCAGACGACGACCGGGACAGGACCACAATGAGCAGTTCTTC
few	TRBV5-6	TRBD2	TRBJ2-7	CASSLGARGGEQYF	TGTGCCAGCAGCTTGGGCGCGCGCGGGGGAGAGCAGTACTTC
many	TRBV7-2	-	TRBJ1-1	CASSFPMNTEAFF	TGTGCCAGCAGCTTCCCGATGAACACTGAAGCTTTCTTT
few	TRBV7-2	TRBD1	TRBJ1-4	CASSLGYRGGEKLFF	TGTGCCAGCAGCTTAGGGTACAGGGGCGGTGAAAAACTGTTTTTT
few	TRBV20-1	-	TRBJ2-1	CSARDPAQGRYNEQFF	TGCAGTGCTAGAGACCCAGCCCAGGGGCGTTACAATGAGCAGTTCTTC
-	TRBV7-2	TRBD1	TRBJ2-7	CASSPPLDRGRVDEQYF	TGTGCCAGCAGTCCGCCGTTAGACAGGGGAAGAGTCGACGAGCAGTACTTC
-	TRBV6-5	-	TRBJ2-7	CASSYGQGNEQYF	TGTGCCAGCAGTTATGGGCAGGGAAACGAGCAGTACTTC
few	TRBV7-7	TRBD2	TRBJ2-5	CASSPSPLAGGGETQYF	TGTGCTAGCAGCCCCTCCCCACTAGCGGGGGGCGGGGAGACCCAGTACTTC
-	TRBV20-1	-	TRBJ1-5	CSARGGGGNQPRHF	TGCAGTGCTCGGGGTGGGGGTGGCAATCAGCCCCGGCATTTT
-	TRBV28	-	TRBJ1-4	CASSPDFTSNEKLFF	TGCGCCAGCAGTCCGGACTTCACCAGTAATGAAAAACTGTTTTTT
-	TRBV9	TRBD1	TRBJ2-5	CASSSDRDPGQAQYF	TGTGCCAGCAGCTCCGACAGGGACCCGGGGCAGGCCCAGTACTTC
-	TRBV29-1	-	TRBJ2-7	CSARQVMWGEQYF	TGCAGCGCAAGACAGGTGATGTGGGGCGAGCAGTACTTC
-	TRBV10-3	-	TRBJ2-3	CAISESFIGTDTQYF	TGTGCCATCAGTGAGTCGTTCATCGGGACAGATACGCAGTATTTT
few	TRBV20-1	TRBD1	TRBJ2-7	CSASNRDRGSEQYF	TGCAGTGCTAGCAACCGGGACAGGGGATCGGAGCAGTACTTC
many	TRBV10-3	-	TRBJ2-7	CAISEGTQYEQYF	TGTGCCATCAGTGAAGGTACACAATACGAGCAGTACTTC
few	TRBV4-3	-	TRBJ2-3	CASSPTTGQGGTQYF	TGCGCCAGCAGCCCGACTACAGGACAGGGAGGGACGCAGTATTTT
-	TRBV24-1	TRBD1	TRBJ2-2	CATSDFRGTANTGELFF	TGTGCCACCAGTGATTTCCGAGGGACAGCGAACACCGGGGAGCTGTTTTTT
few	TRBV27	-	TRBJ1-1	CASSTLGIRGANTEAFF	TGTGCCAGCAGTACACTAGGGATTCGGGGAGCGAACACTGAAGCTTTCTTT
-	TRBV20-1	-	TRBJ1-5	CSARDRTDYSNQPQHF	TGCAGTGCTAGAGATCGAACCGATTATAGCAATCAGCCCCAGCATTTT
-	TRBV7-9	-	TRBJ1-6	CASTSRSYNSPLHF	TGTGCCAGCACCTCTAGGTCCTATAATTCACCCCTCCACTTT
many	TRBV9	-	TRBJ2-1	CASSGRDYNEQFF	TGTGCCAGCAGCGGAAGGGACTACAATGAGCAGTTCTTC
few	TRBV12-3/TRBV12-4	-	TRBJ1-4	CATATRRRNEKLFF	TGTGCCACCGCTACCCGACGGAGAAATGAAAAACTGTTTTTT
-	TRBV6-2/TRBV6-3	TRBD2	TRBJ2-1	CASRTGLAGDNEQFF	TGTGCCAGCAGGACGGGACTAGCGGGTGACAATGAGCAGTTCTTC
few	TRBV4-1	-	TRBJ2-7	CASSQEGPPSSYEQYF	TGCGCCAGCAGCCAAGAAGGACCGCCGAGCTCCTACGAGCAGTACTTC